Following are 31 T cell receptor beta chains from one sample sequenced in a study of cytomegalovirus exposure and HLA in healthy donors. Here immunoSEQ multiplex PCR was the method, and the copy in TCRdb shows in-frame clones only, minus some. The data hold fewer than 400,000 clones, with roughly 87% observed a single time. Sequenced material: PBMCs. The receptors were sampled from a young man in good health and CMV-seronegative.

The rearrangement uses TRBV7-9 and TRBJ2-7, with 9 nucleotides matching TRBD1. Germline V gene data show CDR1 as SEHNR and CDR2 as FQNEAQ (reference sequence). V lost 5 bases to trimming and J lost 4 bases; unmatched junction nucleotides: 9. The CDR3 consists of 15 residues. The CDR3 nucleotides read TGTGCCAGCAGCATAACCGGGACAGGGCTGTACGAGCAGTACTTC. Protein: CASSITGTGLYEQYF.

CDR3 coding DNA: TGTGCCAGCAGGGATAACTACCGCGCCTATAATTCACCCCTCCACTTT. Translation gives CASRDNYRAYNSPLHF. The V gene is TRBV6-4, the J gene TRBJ1-6; D is unclear. The CDR3 extends over 16 amino acids. Trimming stripped 6 bases from V and 2 bases from J, with 14 bases between. The germline V gene has CDR1 MRHNA and CDR2 SNTAGT.

This rearrangement joins TRBV19 to TRBJ1-6; D not certain. Germline V gene data show CDR1 as LNHDA and CDR2 as SQIVND (reference sequence). The CDR3 extends over 13 amino acids. Trimming took off 4 bases at V and 6 bases at J, with 7 bases between the two ends. CDR3 amino acids: CASSNIFNSPLHF. Here the CDR3 DNA reads TGTGCCAGTAGTAACATCTTTAATTCACCCCTCCACTTT. The whole variable domain, filled in from reference TRBV19 and TRBJ1-6, reads DGGITQSPKYLFRKEGQNVTLSCEQNLNHDAMYWYRQDPGQGLRLIYYSQIVNDFQKGDIAEGYSVSREKKESFPLTVTSAQKNPTAFYLCASSNIFNSPLHFGNGTRLTVT.

This rearrangement joins TRBV27 to TRBJ2-3, with a possible D match to TRBD1 (7 bases). Trimming cost V 3 bases and J 3 bases, with 10 bases left between them. The germline gives CDR1 MNHEY, CDR2 SMNVEV (reference sequence). CDR3 length: 14 residues. The CDR3 DNA follows: TGTGCCAGCAGTTTGCGGGACAGAACAGATACGCAGTATTTT. Translated, it gives CASSLRDRTDTQYF.

The chain joins TRBV5-8 to TRBJ2-5; a weak D match, TRBD2 (6 bases). The germline V gene has CDR1 SGHTS and CDR2 YDEGEE. The CDR3 spans 14 residues. Trimming stripped 2 bases from V and 2 bases from J, with 10 bases between. The CDR3 nucleotides are TGTGCCAGCAGCTTTCAAAGCGGGCAAGAGACCCAGTACTTC. Amino acids: CASSFQSGQETQYF.

The gene calls are TRBV6-1 and TRBJ1-6, with TRBD1 matching 7 bases. The CDR3 is 15 amino acids. Germline V lookup: CDR1 MNHNS, CDR2 SASEGT. V trimming: 5 bases; J trimming: 7 bases; junction bases outside the gene matches: 8. The chain's CDR3 is CASSFTGVINSPLHF. CDR3 in DNA: TGTGCCAGCAGTTTCACAGGGGTAATCAATTCACCCCTCCACTTT.

This sequence joins TRBV29-1 and TRBJ2-3, with a tentative D call TRBD2 (5 bases). Trimming left V 7 bases short and J 1 base short, with 12 bases between. The CDR3 has 13 amino acids. The V gene's germline CDR1 is SQVTM and CDR2 ANQGSEA. The CDR3 DNA sequence: TGCAGCGGAGAGAGAGCGGGCACAGATACGCAGTATTTT. This sequence encodes CSGERAGTDTQYF.

V usage is TRBV6-1 and J usage is TRBJ1-4, with 7 nucleotides matching TRBD1. Germline lookup yields CDR1 MNHNS and CDR2 SASEGT. V trimming: 3 bases; J trimming: 5 bases; junction bases outside the gene matches: 6. The CDR3 sequence is 15 residues long. The CDR3 nucleotides read TGTGCCAGCAGTGATCCGACAGGGTGGAATGAAAAACTGTTTTTT. This sequence encodes CASSDPTGWNEKLFF.

The chain recombines TRBV29-1 with TRBJ2-1; 7 bases map to TRBD1. V lost 6 bases and J lost 3; bases outside the gene matches: 5. Per the germline V gene, CDR1 is SQVTM and CDR2 is ANQGSEA. The CDR3 has 13 residues. Here the CDR3 DNA reads TGCAGCGTACCCGGGACAGTCTACAATGAGCAGTTCTTC. The encoded protein is CSVPGTVYNEQFF.

This clone was detected once. The rearrangement uses TRBV4-3 and TRBJ2-1; 10 nucleotides match TRBD2. J lost 6 bases, V lost 3 bases, and 23 bases had no gene match. The germline V gene encodes CDR1 LGHNA and CDR2 YSLEER. This CDR3 contains 21 residues. The CDR3 sequence is CASSQFEELAGESALVNEQFF. The CDR3 DNA reads TGCGCCAGCAGCCAGTTCGAGGAGCTAGCGGGAGAGTCTGCATTAGTCAATGAGCAGTTCTTC.

The chain has TRBV19 and TRBJ2-7; a possible D gene is TRBD1 (6 bases). Germline V gene lookup returns CDR1 LNHDA and CDR2 SQIVND (reference sequence). This CDR3 has 14 amino acids. V was shortened by 3 bases and J by 2 bases, with 11 bases between the two germline ends. CDR3: CASSMPGETYEQYF. CDR3 bases: TGTGCCAGTAGTATGCCAGGGGAGACCTACGAGCAGTACTTC. The full variable domain, completed using reference TRBV19 and TRBJ2-7, is DGGITQSPKYLFRKEGQNVTLSCEQNLNHDAMYWYRQDPGQGLRLIYYSQIVNDFQKGDIAEGYSVSREKKESFPLTVTSAQKNPTAFYLCASSMPGETYEQYFGPGTRLTVT.

The chain joins TRBV15 to TRBJ1-3; TRBD1 agrees at 8 bases. CDR1 is LNHNV and CDR2 is YYDKDF in the germline V gene (reference sequence). The CDR3 totals 17 residues. The trim removed 0 bases at V and 4 bases at J, leaving 8 bases unmatched. CDR3 DNA: TGTGCCACCAGCAGAGATCGGGGACAGGTGAAAGGAAACACCATATATTTT. This encodes CATSRDRGQVKGNTIYF.

This rearrangement joins TRBV5-6 to TRBJ2-7; 8 bases are shared with TRBD1. This CDR3 spans 15 amino acids. The germline CDR1 and CDR2 sequences are SGHDT and YYEEEE. The J segment lost 0 bases and the V segment lost 3 bases, leaving 5 bases of the junction unmatched. The CDR3 DNA reads TGTGCCAGCAGCTCGGGACAGGCATTCTCCTACGAGCAGTACTTC. It specifies CASSSGQAFSYEQYF.

The V call is TRBV6-5, the J call TRBJ2-2; D is perhaps TRBD1 (6 bases). Trimming left V 6 bases short and J 8 bases short, with 13 bases between. The CDR3 spans 13 residues. Looked up from germline, CDR1 is MNHEY and CDR2 is SVGAGI. The DNA for the CDR3 is TGTGCCAGCAGCCCCCTTAGGGGGGGGGAGCTGTTTTTT. It specifies CASSPLRGGELFF.

In its sample, this clone was seen once. This chain uses TRBV6-5 with TRBJ2-7, with 7 bases fitting TRBD2. V was pared by 6 bases and J by 6 bases, with 14 bases of the junction left unmatched. The CDR3 is made up of 15 amino acids. Germline CDR1 is MNHEY and CDR2 is SVGAGI. This CDR3 reads CASRRTGGWGSEQYF. Here the CDR3 DNA reads TGTGCCAGCAGACGAACGGGGGGATGGGGGTCCGAGCAGTACTTC.

V is TRBV9 and J is TRBJ1-1; TRBD1 is a possible D gene (6 bases). Deletions cut 3 bases from V and 0 bases from J, with 12 bases between. The CDR3 is 15 amino acids. From germline, CDR1 is SGDLS and CDR2 YYNGEE. The CDR3 bases are TGTGCCAGCAGCGGGACCAGGGGAGTGAACACTGAAGCTTTCTTT. It codes for CASSGTRGVNTEAFF. Drawing the rest from reference TRBV9 and TRBJ1-1, the complete variable domain is DSGVTQTPKHLITATGQRVTLRCSPRSGDLSVYWYQQSLDQGLQFLIQYYNGEERAKGNILERFSAQQFPDLHSELNLSSLELGDSALYFCASSGTRGVNTEAFFGQGTRLTVV.

This clone is a singleton in its sample. The chain links TRBV30 to TRBJ2-3, with D tentatively TRBD2 (5 bases). CDR3 length equals 12 residues. CDR1 GTSNPN and CDR2 SVGIG come from the germline V gene (reference sequence). Trimming removed 6 bases at V and 5 bases at J, with 12 bases between. CDR3 in DNA: TGTGCCTGCGGGTTTCGGGGAGATACGCAGTATTTT. This translates into CACGFRGDTQYF.

The chain couples TRBV4-2 to TRBJ2-2, with D perhaps TRBD1 (6 bases). V lost 1 base and J 0 bases, leaving 6 bases between the germline ends. CDR3 length: 15 residues. Germline values: CDR1 LGHNA, CDR2 YNFKEQ. The CDR3 DNA sequence: TGTGCCAGCAGCCAAGGACAGGCGAACACCGGGGAGCTGTTTTTT. It translates to CASSQGQANTGELFF.

The chain is built from TRBV5-4 and TRBJ1-2; TRBD1 aligns across 9 bases. V dropped 0 bases and J dropped 3; count of bases not matched to a gene: 3. This CDR3 has 15 residues. In germline, CDR1 is SGHNT, CDR2 YYREEE (reference sequence). In DNA form, the CDR3 reads TGTGCCAGCAGCTTGGTACAGGGGGCTTACTATGGCTACACCTTC. As protein: CASSLVQGAYYGYTF.

The chain employs TRBV27 and TRBJ2-7; TRBD1 matches 8 bases. Germline CDR1 reads MNHEY; CDR2 reads SMNVEV (reference sequence). Trimming removed 0 bases from V and 0 bases from J; junction bases left unmatched: 16. This CDR3 spans 20 amino acids. In nucleotides, the CDR3 is TGTGCCAGCAGTTTATCGATAACCGAGACAGGGGTGGGGAGCTCCTACGAGCAGTACTTC. It encodes CASSLSITETGVGSSYEQYF.

The chain uses TRBV4-3 and TRBJ1-3; D is undetermined. V gave up 0 bases and J gave up 2 bases, with 11 bases separating them. Germline CDR1 reads LGHNA; CDR2 reads YSLEER. The CDR3 runs 16 residues. The CDR3 reads CASSQESGQPGNTIYF. CDR3 DNA sequence: TGCGCCAGCAGCCAAGAGAGCGGGCAGCCTGGAAACACCATATATTTT.

The chain has TRBV5-1 and TRBJ1-4; D is perhaps TRBD1 (6 bases). Looked up from germline, CDR1 is SGHRS and CDR2 is YFSETQ. This CDR3 has 15 amino acids. Trimming left V 0 bases short and J 6 bases short, with 12 bases between. In nucleotides, the CDR3 is TGCGCCAGCAGCTTGGGTACAGGGTTGCATGAAAAACTGTTTTTT. Translating it yields CASSLGTGLHEKLFF.

This chain links TRBV11-2 with TRBJ2-7; 14 positions agree with TRBD2. Germline trimming cut 5 bases from V and 4 bases from J; bases unmatched to any gene: 13. This CDR3 comprises 18 residues. Germline V gene data show CDR1 as SGHAT and CDR2 as FQNNGV. The chain's CDR3 is CASSPTRLGTSGRYEQYF. The DNA for the CDR3 is TGTGCCAGCAGCCCAACGCGCCTTGGGACTAGCGGGAGATACGAGCAGTACTTC.

The V and J genes are TRBV2 and TRBJ2-2, with 9 nucleotides matching TRBD1. The CDR3 has 16 amino acids. The V gene end was trimmed by 6 bases and the J gene end by 3 bases; junction bases not matched to a gene: 8. The germline gives CDR1 SNHLY, CDR2 FYNNEI. The CDR3 here is CASRQGAGRDTGELFF. CDR3 DNA sequence: TGTGCCAGCAGACAGGGGGCCGGTCGTGACACCGGGGAGCTGTTTTTT. Variable domain in full (rest from reference TRBV2 and TRBJ2-2): EPEVTQTPSHQVTQMGQEVILRCVPISNHLYFYWYRQILGQKVEFLVSFYNNEISEKSEIFDDQFSVERPDGSNFTLKIRSTKLEDSAMYFCASRQGAGRDTGELFFGEGSRLTVL.

This rearrangement joins TRBV4-1 to TRBJ2-1; 11 nucleotides agree with TRBD1. CDR3 length: 22 residues. Trimming cost V 2 bases and J 6 bases; bases outside gene matches: 24. Per the germline V gene, CDR1 is MGHRA and CDR2 is YSYEKL. The CDR3 sequence: CASSQTPGQGVTISRPANEQFF. CDR3 sequence (DNA): TGCGCCAGCAGCCAAACCCCGGGACAGGGGGTAACCATATCCCGGCCCGCCAATGAGCAGTTCTTC.

The rearrangement uses TRBV7-8 and TRBJ1-5, with D perhaps matching TRBD1 (5 bases). V gave up 1 base and J gave up 4 bases, with 14 bases separating them. The CDR3 is 16 amino acids. Germline values: CDR1 SGHVS, CDR2 FQNEAQ. This chain's CDR3 is CASSLGGWGENQPQHF. For the CDR3, the DNA is TGTGCCAGCAGCTTAGGGGGTTGGGGGGAAAATCAGCCCCAGCATTTT.

The V call is TRBV25-1, the J call TRBJ2-1, with TRBD2 identical over 9 bases. CDR3 length: 15 residues. With 3 bases clipped from V and 5 bases from J, the junction kept 5 bases outside the gene matches. The germline CDR1 and CDR2 sequences are MGHDK and SYGVNS. DNA for the CDR3: TGTGCCAGCAGTGATTACGCGGGGGGGAACAATGAGCAGTTCTTC. It codes for CASSDYAGGNNEQFF.

J is TRBJ2-7 and V is TRBV5-8, with a weak D call TRBD1 (7 bases). Germline loops: CDR1 SGHTS, CDR2 YDEGEE. The V end lost 4 bases, the J end lost 3 bases, and 17 bases lay between the germline ends. CDR3 size: 15 residues. The DNA for the CDR3 is TGTGCCAGCAGCCCGTGGACAGGAGGGAGCTACGAGCAGTACTTC. Residues: CASSPWTGGSYEQYF.

This sequence joins TRBV6-4 and TRBJ1-4; D remains unclear. Per germline, CDR1 MRHNA and CDR2 SNTAGT. The CDR3 consists of 15 residues. Deletions cut 5 bases from V and 0 bases from J, with 10 bases between. This CDR3 reads CASSPGFATNEKLFF. The DNA for the CDR3 is TGTGCCAGCAGTCCGGGGTTTGCAACTAATGAAAAACTGTTTTTT.

This clone is a singleton in its sample. This rearrangement joins TRBV5-1 to TRBJ1-6; 12 bases are a match to TRBD1. Germline CDR1 and CDR2: SGHRS and YFSETQ. The CDR3 is 17 residues long. The V segment lost 3 bases and the J segment 7 bases; nucleotides outside the gene matches: 8. The CDR3 DNA follows: TGCGCCAGCAGCTGGGGGACAGGGGGCCTTAGGAATTCACCCCTCCACTTT. Its translation is CASSWGTGGLRNSPLHF.

This clone came up once. The CDR3 region is CASSYGDTAYTGELFF. The DNA of the CDR3 is TGTGCCAGCAGCTACGGGGACACTGCCTACACCGGGGAGCTGTTTTTT. The rearrangement uses TRBV5-6 and TRBJ2-2; D might be TRBD1 (6 bases). The ends were cut back, 3 bases at V and 3 bases at J, with 15 bases in the middle. Germline CDR1 and CDR2: SGHDT and YYEEEE. The CDR3 length is 16 residues. Complete variable domain (other parts from reference TRBV5-6 and TRBJ2-2): DAGVTQSPTHLIKTRGQQVTLRCSPKSGHDTVSWYQQALGQGPQFIFQYYEEEERQRGNFPDRFSGHQFPNYSSELNVNALLLGDSALYLCASSYGDTAYTGELFFGEGSRLTVL.